The T cell receptor beta chain described here comes from a study of blood T cell repertoires in COVID-19. The overall study: The United States, Italy and Spain supplied acute and convalescent COVID-19 samples. T cells, B-cell-depleted T cells, or PBMCs supplied cDNA or gDNA.

This clone was counted only a few times. In the original processing: Reference gene primer amplification gave estimated nucleated cell counts. Profiled with immunoSEQ multiplex PCR; TCRdb holds only in-frame clones, not every one. V and J calls plus clone size are reproduced from that table; the DNA served to infer D and trimming. The table records 150,000 to 200,000 clones, around 83% of them present only once. The length of the CDR3 is 12 residues. V gave up 8 bases and J gave up 1 base; unmatched junction bases: 2. Germline CDR1 WNHNN, CDR2 SYGVQD (reference sequence). Material for sequencing was peripheral blood. The rearrangement joins TRBV10-1 to TRBJ2-7, with 7 bases identical to TRBD1. The source of this sequence is a human donor in a cohort sampled during active COVID-19. This chain's CDR3 is CASGDSSYEQYF. CDR3 sequence (DNA): TGCGCCAGCGGGGACAGTTCCTACGAGCAGTACTTC.